The source of this T cell receptor beta chain is a study of blood T cell repertoires in COVID-19. Whole-study context: Donors in the United States, Italy and Spain gave samples during acute or convalescent COVID-19. Sources were T cells, B-cell-depleted T cells, or PBMCs; the material itself was cDNA or gDNA.

Authors' methods: Amplifying reference gene primers gave estimates of nucleated cell counts. Sequencing used immunoSEQ multiplex PCR; TCRdb keeps in-frame clones, though not all of them. V, J and clone size were drawn from that table, and D and trimming were deduced from the DNA. The sample lists a few hundred thousand clones; roughly 87% were seen once. This clone has more than one count but fewer than ten. The sample was peripheral blood. The TCR was taken from a woman in her thirties or forties who had recovered from COVID-19.

This CDR3 reads CASSYSASWGDGGAFF. The DNA for the CDR3 is TGTGCCAGCAGTTACTCAGCCTCTTGGGGAGACGGTGGAGCTTTCTTT. The rearrangement links TRBV6-5 to TRBJ1-1; D unclear. The CDR3 runs to 16 residues. Germline CDR1 and CDR2: MNHEY and SVGAGI. The germline V and J ends were trimmed by 0 bases and 10 bases, with 21 bases remaining between them.